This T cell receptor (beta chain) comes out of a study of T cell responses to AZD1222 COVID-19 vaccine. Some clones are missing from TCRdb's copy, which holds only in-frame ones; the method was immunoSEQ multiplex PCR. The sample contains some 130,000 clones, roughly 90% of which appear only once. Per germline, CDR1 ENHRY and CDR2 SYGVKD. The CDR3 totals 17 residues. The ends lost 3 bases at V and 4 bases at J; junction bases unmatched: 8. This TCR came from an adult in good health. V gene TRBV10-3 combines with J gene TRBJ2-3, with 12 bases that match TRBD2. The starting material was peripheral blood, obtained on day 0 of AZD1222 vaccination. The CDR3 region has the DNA TGTGCCATCAGTGACCAAACTAGCGGGAGGTACCCAGATACGCAGTATTTT. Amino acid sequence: CAISDQTSGRYPDTQYF.